A single sample is the source of the 22 T cell receptor beta chains below, sequenced in a study of T cells in Graves' hyperthyroidism and ophthalmopathy. What was amplified from RNA transcripts were TCR beta CDR3 regions. An initial round of RT-PCR targeting the TCR CDR3 relied on the HTBI primer set. A single record per CDR3 protein comes from TCRdb applying MiXCR to the multiplex PCR reads. The table has around 270,000 distinct CDR3 sequences, roughly a fifth seen once; the top ten hold roughly 39%. Sequences were obtained from blood. These receptor sequences come from a man over 45 with Graves' ophthalmopathy.

The chain carries TRBV9 and TRBJ2-4, with a tentative D call TRBD2 (6 bases). Trimming pared 0 bases from V and 3 bases from J, leaving 13 bases between. This CDR3 has 16 residues. The germline gives CDR1 SGDLS, CDR2 YYNGEE. For the CDR3, the DNA is TGTGCCAGCAGCGTAGGTGCCGGGGGAGGCAAAAACATTCAGTACTTC. It translates to CASSVGAGGGKNIQYF. Filled out from reference TRBV9 and TRBJ2-4, the complete variable domain reads DSGVTQTPKHLITATGQRVTLRCSPRSGDLSVYWYQQSLDQGLQFLIQYYNGEERAKGNILERFSAQQFPDLHSELNLSSLELGDSALYFCASSVGAGGGKNIQYFGAGTRLSVL.

The rearrangement joins TRBV6-5 to TRBJ2-2, with D uncertain. V shed 0 bases and J shed 6 bases, with 11 bases lying between them. The CDR3 consists of 15 residues. In germline, CDR1 is MNHEY, CDR2 SVGAGI. The CDR3, as DNA: TGTGCCAGCAGTTACTCGGCAGGTTCCCCCGGGGAGCTGTTTTTT. Translation gives CASSYSAGSPGELFF.

At least ten counts were recorded for this clonotype. This rearrangement joins TRBV5-8 to TRBJ1-1; D is ambiguous. The CDR3 is 13 residues long. V was shortened by 0 bases and J by 5 bases, with 8 bases between the two germline ends. Germline V gene data show CDR1 as SGHTS and CDR2 as YDEGEE. The DNA of the CDR3 is TGTGCCAGCAGCTTGGGAATGTATACTGAAGCTTTCTTT. It yields the protein CASSLGMYTEAFF.

The rearrangement links TRBV2 to TRBJ2-5; 8 bases map to TRBD2. There are 15 residues in the CDR3. Losses at the gene ends were 10 bases for V and 5 bases for J; bases not matched to a gene: 15. The germline gives CDR1 SNHLY, CDR2 FYNNEI. The CDR3 region is CATARGAGGRETQYF. The CDR3, as DNA: TGTGCCACCGCTCGAGGGGCGGGAGGTCGGGAGACCCAGTACTTC.

The V and J genes are TRBV5-1 and TRBJ2-2; D not certain. V dropped 4 bases and J dropped 7 bases, with 11 bases sitting between them. The CDR3 is 13 residues long. Germline V CDR1 and CDR2: SGHRS, YFSETQ. The CDR3 loop is CASSGSLGGELFF. The CDR3 nucleotides are TGCGCCAGCAGCGGGTCCCTAGGCGGGGAGCTGTTTTTT.

This clonotype was counted only a few times. The chain couples TRBV3-1 to TRBJ1-2; 8 bases agree with TRBD1. CDR3 length equals 15 residues. After removal of 2 bases from V and 3 bases from J, the junction contained 5 bases not matched to a gene. The germline V gene has CDR1 LGHDT and CDR2 YNNKEL (reference sequence). The CDR3: CASSQHGTGDYGYTF. In DNA, the CDR3 is TGTGCCAGCAGCCAACATGGGACAGGAGACTATGGCTACACCTTC.

This clonotype was seen more than once but under ten times. The genes are TRBV9 and TRBJ2-2; D not certain. The germline gives CDR1 SGDLS, CDR2 YYNGEE. The CDR3 contains 15 residues. Trimming cost V 3 bases and J 2 bases, with 11 bases left between them. CDR3 DNA: TGTGCCAGCAGCGCCCGACCGGGCAACACCGGGGAGCTGTTTTTT. Translating gives CASSARPGNTGELFF.

There are many counts of this clonotype. The CDR3, as DNA: TGTGCCAGCAAGAACACCTGGGAGACCCAGTACTTC. Translated: CASKNTWETQYF. V and J are TRBV2 and TRBJ2-5, with D uncertain. Germline loops: CDR1 SNHLY, CDR2 FYNNEI. Trimming left V 7 bases short and J 5 bases short, with 11 bases between. This CDR3 is 12 amino acids long.

The genes are TRBV20-1 and TRBJ2-1; 8 bases align to TRBD1. The CDR3 loop spans 15 amino acids. V gave up 6 bases and J gave up 0 bases; unmatched junction bases: 7. Germline CDR1 DFQATT, CDR2 SNEGSKA (reference sequence). This CDR3 reads CSARRQGISYNEQFF. The CDR3 DNA is TGCAGTGCCCGACGACAGGGGATCTCCTACAATGAGCAGTTCTTC.

This clonotype was seen more than once but under ten times. The V call is TRBV7-3, the J call TRBJ2-1; 8 bases align to TRBD2. Germline V gene lookup returns CDR1 SGHTA and CDR2 FQGTGA. Trimming at V came to 5 bases and at J to 2 bases, leaving 5 bases not matched to a gene. The CDR3 contains 15 residues. The chain's CDR3 is CASSKLSGTYNEQFF. Here the CDR3 DNA reads TGTGCCAGCAGCAAGCTTAGCGGGACCTACAATGAGCAGTTCTTC.

The chain has TRBV4-2 and TRBJ2-1, with TRBD2 matching over 7 bases. Trimming cost V 1 base and J 6 bases; bases outside gene matches: 9. Germline V CDR1 and CDR2: LGHNA, YNFKEQ. The CDR3 contains 16 residues. The CDR3 sequence is CASSQGRGGGTNEQFF. The CDR3 region has the DNA TGTGCCAGCAGCCAAGGCCGGGGCGGGGGTACCAATGAGCAGTTCTTC.

This clonotype has a count of ten or more. In nucleotides, the CDR3 is TGTGCCACCAGCAGAGACCGGACTAGTTTCCCCTACGAGCAGTACTTC. This codes for CATSRDRTSFPYEQYF. This chain connects TRBV15 to TRBJ2-7; 7 bases agree with TRBD2. The CDR3 length is 16 residues. Germline V lookup: CDR1 LNHNV, CDR2 YYDKDF (reference sequence). The trim removed 0 bases at V and 2 bases at J, leaving 7 bases unmatched.

The rearrangement links TRBV4-2 to TRBJ1-3; D gene ambiguous. V was clipped by 0 bases and J by 2 bases, with 8 bases between them. The CDR3 sequence is 15 residues long. The germline CDR1 and CDR2 sequences are LGHNA and YNFKEQ. CDR3 sequence reads: CASSQDRTPGNTIYF. Written as DNA, the CDR3 is TGTGCCAGCAGCCAAGACAGAACGCCTGGAAACACCATATATTTT.

This clonotype came up a few times. Here the CDR3 DNA reads TGTGCCAGCAGTCCCGGGCCCTGGGAAAAACTGTTTTTT. Its protein product is CASSPGPWEKLFF. V is TRBV27 and J is TRBJ1-4; no clear D. CDR3 length equals 13 residues. Deletions cut 5 bases from V and 8 bases from J, with 12 bases between. In germline, CDR1 is MNHEY, CDR2 SMNVEV (reference sequence). Complete variable domain (other parts from reference TRBV27 and TRBJ1-4): EAQVTQNPRYLITVTGKKLTVTCSQNMNHEYMSWYRQDPGLGLRQIYYSMNVEVTDKGDVPEGYKVSRKEKRNFPLILESPSPNQTSLYFCASSPGPWEKLFFGSGTQLSVL.

The genes are TRBV11-2 and TRBJ1-4; the match to TRBD1 covers 12 bases. V was pared by 5 bases and J by 4 bases, with 5 bases of the junction left unmatched. Germline CDR1 and CDR2: SGHAT and FQNNGV. The CDR3 is 16 residues long. CDR3 residues: CASSPGTGGNNEKLFF. The DNA for the CDR3 is TGTGCCAGCAGCCCTGGGACAGGGGGCAATAATGAAAAACTGTTTTTT.

In regard to this clonotype: Given a much more abundant clone one base away, this may be a read error. J is TRBJ1-2 and V is TRBV28; D gene unclear. CDR3 size: 15 residues. The germline gives CDR1 MDHEN, CDR2 SYDVKM. Trimming stripped 3 bases from V and 4 bases from J, with 15 bases between. CDR3 bases: TGTGCCAGCAGTTTCCCCCGCAGTTTGGGCTATGGCTACACCTTC. It codes for CASSFPRSLGYGYTF.

The genes are TRBV6-1 and TRBJ1-3; TRBD1 might be the D (5 bases). Germline lookup yields CDR1 MNHNS and CDR2 SASEGT. The CDR3 has 14 amino acids. Trimming took 7 bases from V and 2 from J, leaving 12 bases between them. The CDR3 region is CASKNQGTGNTIYF. CDR3 sequence (DNA): TGTGCCAGCAAGAACCAGGGAACTGGAAACACCATATATTTT.

Comments on this clonotype: A read error may explain this, as a much larger clone is one base away. This chain uses TRBV24-1 with TRBJ2-1; 8 nucleotides line up with TRBD1. V lost 0 bases, J lost 4 bases, and 7 bases stayed unmatched. Germline V gene sequence: CDR1 KGHDR, CDR2 SFDVKD. The CDR3 is 17 residues long. The CDR3 DNA is TGTGCCACCAGTGATTTGCCGCGGGACAGGACGTACAATGAGCAGTTCTTC. It specifies CATSDLPRDRTYNEQFF.

Comment on this clonotype: Possible read error: a much larger clone is one base away. The conserved final phenylalanine or tryptophan is absent from the CDR3, which likely points to a read error. This CDR3 reads CSATRDRGLSLQPQHL. The DNA for the CDR3 is TGCAGTGCAACTCGGGACAGGGGGTTATCTTTGCAGCCCCAGCATCTT. The chain is built from TRBV20-1 and TRBJ1-5; TRBD1 aligns across 11 bases. The J segment lost 7 bases and the V segment lost 6 bases, leaving 14 bases of the junction unmatched. Germline V gene lookup returns CDR1 DFQATT and CDR2 SNEGSKA (reference sequence). CDR3 length: 16 amino acids.

This clonotype has only a few counts. This chain connects TRBV19 to TRBJ1-2, with TRBD1 matching 8 bases. The CDR3 is 16 amino acids. From germline, CDR1 is LNHDA and CDR2 SQIVND (reference sequence). The trim removed 3 bases at V and 7 bases at J, leaving 13 bases unmatched. This CDR3 is CASSIYPGTGGSGYTF. CDR3 nucleotides: TGTGCCAGTAGTATCTACCCAGGGACAGGCGGGTCTGGCTACACCTTC.

This clonotype was recorded many times. The CDR3 here is CASSPGQYF. As DNA, the CDR3 is TGCGCCAGCAGCCCGGGTCAGTACTTC. The chain uses TRBV5-1 and TRBJ2-5; the D is unclear. Germline V lookup: CDR1 SGHRS, CDR2 YFSETQ. The CDR3 is 9 amino acids. The V end lost 4 bases, the J end lost 11 bases, and 6 bases lay between the germline ends.

This clonotype was observed a few times. The chain has TRBV20-1 and TRBJ1-1; D remains ambiguous. The ends were cut back, 6 bases at V and 0 bases at J, with 11 bases in the middle. CDR1 is DFQATT and CDR2 is SNEGSKA in the germline V gene (reference sequence). CDR3 length: 13 residues. CDR3 sequence reads: CSARSSMNTEAFF. The CDR3 DNA is TGCAGTGCGAGGAGCTCTATGAACACTGAAGCTTTCTTT.